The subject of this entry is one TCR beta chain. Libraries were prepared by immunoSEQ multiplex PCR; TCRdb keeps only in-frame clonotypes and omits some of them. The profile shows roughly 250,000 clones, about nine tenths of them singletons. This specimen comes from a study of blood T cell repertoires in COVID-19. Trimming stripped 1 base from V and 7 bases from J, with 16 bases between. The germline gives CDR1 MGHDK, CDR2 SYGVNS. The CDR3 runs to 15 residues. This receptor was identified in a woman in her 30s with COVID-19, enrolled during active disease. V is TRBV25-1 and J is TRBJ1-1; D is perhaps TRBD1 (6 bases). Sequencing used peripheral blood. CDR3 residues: CASSESPDSRLEAFF. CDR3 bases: TGTGCCAGCAGTGAATCCCCGGACAGTCGCCTTGAAGCTTTCTTT. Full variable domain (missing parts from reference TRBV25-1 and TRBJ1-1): EADIYQTPRYLVIGTGKKITLECSQTMGHDKMYWYQQDPGMELHLIHYSYGVNSTEKGDLSSESTVSRIRTEHFPLTLESARPSHTSQYLCASSESPDSRLEAFFGQGTRLTVV.